This note documents a single TCR beta chain sequence. What it recognizes is unknown. The record originates from a study of blood T cells in healthy people across ages. Whole-study findings and limits: Strong correlation existed between TCR beta diversity and naive T cell percentage.

Alongside a J-beta primer mix, a sample-barcoded 5' primer served in a second PCR lasting roughly 6 to 12 cycles. TCRdb called the 5' RACE reads again in MiXCR, with one record for every CDR3 protein. The data hold roughly 830,000 distinct CDR3 sequences, with 62% observed a single time. Trimming shortened V by 6 bases and J by 3 bases, and 11 bases separated the two germline ends. The CDR3 spans 13 residues. Researchers collected 9.5 to 10 milliliters of peripheral blood from every single donor. This TCR was recovered from a man aged 25 to 40 in good health. The chain links TRBV12-3 or TRBV12-4 to TRBJ1-2; TRBD1 might be the D (6 bases). The sample was blood. The CDR3 is CASSRRTDYGYTF. The CDR3 nucleotides are TGTGCCAGCAGCCGCCGGACAGACTATGGCTACACCTTC.